Listed below are T cell receptor beta chains from one sample, sequenced in a study of regulatory T cells in long-lasting Graves disease. From the multiplex PCR reads, TCRdb called clonotypes with MiXCR, one entry per CDR3 protein. The profile covers over 400,000 distinct CDR3 sequences, with around 15% appearing a single time and roughly 18% taken by the ten largest. This sample also appeared in a second study, on T cells in Graves' hyperthyroidism and ophthalmopathy.

The sample consisted of peripheral blood mononuclear cells (PBMCs), taken at new diagnosis, from a patient treated with antithyroid drugs. The source of these receptors is a woman aged 45-60 years with Graves disease. Both conserved end residues are part of each CDR3. Fields, in order: CDR3 protein, CDR3 DNA, clone size, D gene, V gene, J gene. D genes are given only for firm matches. Size tells how often a clone was seen (once, few, many) or the class of an expanded clone, and some rows leave it out.

CDR3 protein: CASSRDSVETQYF; CDR3 DNA: TGTGCCAGCTCACGGGACAGTGTAGAGACCCAGTACTTC; clone size: -; D gene: TRBD1; V gene: TRBV18; J gene: TRBJ2-5
CDR3 protein: CASSSPVAGDYEQYF; CDR3 DNA: TGTGCCAGCAGTTCCCCAGTAGCGGGAGACTACGAGCAGTACTTC; clone size: many; D gene: TRBD2; V gene: TRBV11-2; J gene: TRBJ2-7
CDR3 protein: CAAVGGTMNTEAFF; CDR3 DNA: TGTGCCGCCGTTGGAGGGACCATGAACACTGAAGCTTTCTTT; clone size: few; D gene: -; V gene: TRBV6-1; J gene: TRBJ1-1
CDR3 protein: CASSVAKGLAGGERSNEQFF; CDR3 DNA: TGTGCCAGCAGCGTAGCTAAGGGACTAGCGGGAGGGGAACGCTCCAATGAGCAGTTCTTC; clone size: -; D gene: TRBD2; V gene: TRBV9; J gene: TRBJ2-1
CDR3 protein: CASSLSLGLAGVPYEQYF; CDR3 DNA: TGTGCCAGCAGTTTATCTCTGGGACTAGCGGGAGTCCCCTACGAGCAGTACTTC; clone size: few; D gene: TRBD2; V gene: TRBV28; J gene: TRBJ2-7
CDR3 protein: CATSGSGLAGIGVYNEQFF; CDR3 DNA: TGTGCCACCAGTGGATCGGGACTAGCGGGAATAGGGGTTTACAATGAGCAGTTCTTC; clone size: few; D gene: TRBD2; V gene: TRBV24-1; J gene: TRBJ2-1
CDR3 protein: CASSSIRKSYEQYF; CDR3 DNA: TGTGCCAGCAGCTCCATCAGGAAGTCCTACGAGCAGTACTTC; clone size: many; D gene: -; V gene: TRBV11-2; J gene: TRBJ2-7
CDR3 protein: CASSIQDMNTEAFF; CDR3 DNA: TGCGCCAGCAGCATCCAGGACATGAACACTGAAGCTTTCTTT; clone size: many; D gene: -; V gene: TRBV5-1; J gene: TRBJ1-1
CDR3 protein: CASSRTGTETGELFF; CDR3 DNA: TGTGCCAGCAGCAGGACCGGGACGGAAACCGGGGAGCTGTTTTTT; clone size: many; D gene: -; V gene: TRBV11-1; J gene: TRBJ2-2
CDR3 protein: CASSIDTGNEQFF; CDR3 DNA: TGTGCCAGTAGTATAGATACAGGGAATGAGCAGTTCTTC; clone size: few; D gene: -; V gene: TRBV19; J gene: TRBJ2-1
CDR3 protein: CASSRRYGTEAFF; CDR3 DNA: TGTGCCAGCAGCCGAAGATACGGGACTGAAGCTTTCTTT; clone size: many; D gene: -; V gene: TRBV11-3; J gene: TRBJ1-1
CDR3 protein: CASSLRGQQASDTQYF; CDR3 DNA: TGTGCCAGCAGCTTAAGAGGCCAGCAAGCCTCAGATACGCAGTATTTT; clone size: -; D gene: -; V gene: TRBV7-3; J gene: TRBJ2-3
CDR3 protein: CASSLRGGGLIQNIQYF; CDR3 DNA: TGTGCCAGCAGTCTTAGGGGGGGGGGACTCATACAAAACATTCAGTACTTC; clone size: many; D gene: -; V gene: TRBV28; J gene: TRBJ2-4
CDR3 protein: CASSQMDRNEQFF; CDR3 DNA: TGTGCCAGCAGCCAAATGGACCGTAATGAGCAGTTCTTC; clone size: few; D gene: -; V gene: TRBV13; J gene: TRBJ2-1
CDR3 protein: CASSRDFPSYEQYF; CDR3 DNA: TGTGCCAGCAGCCGGGACTTCCCCTCATACGAGCAGTACTTC; clone size: many; D gene: -; V gene: TRBV2; J gene: TRBJ2-7
CDR3 protein: CSGNRLSTDTQYF; CDR3 DNA: TGCAGCGGAAACAGGCTTAGCACAGATACGCAGTATTTT; clone size: few; D gene: -; V gene: TRBV29-1; J gene: TRBJ2-3
CDR3 protein: CASSPRTGYSNQPQHF; CDR3 DNA: TGTGCCAGCAGTCCAAGGACAGGGTATAGCAATCAGCCCCAGCATTTT; clone size: many; D gene: TRBD1; V gene: TRBV28; J gene: TRBJ1-5
CDR3 protein: CSARRASGSVQETQYF; CDR3 DNA: TGCAGTGCTAGAAGGGCTAGCGGGAGTGTCCAAGAGACCCAGTACTTC; clone size: few; D gene: TRBD2; V gene: TRBV20-1; J gene: TRBJ2-5
CDR3 protein: CASRAGGLLSYEQYF; CDR3 DNA: TGTGCCAGCAGGGCGGGGGGACTGCTCTCCTACGAGCAGTACTTC; clone size: many; D gene: TRBD2; V gene: TRBV11-2; J gene: TRBJ2-7
CDR3 protein: CASRHRRSQQFF; CDR3 DNA: TGTGCCAGCAGACATCGGAGGAGCCAGCAGTTCTTC; clone size: many; D gene: -; V gene: TRBV6-1; J gene: TRBJ2-1
CDR3 protein: CAIGQARYEQYF; CDR3 DNA: TGTGCCATAGGACAGGCTAGATACGAGCAGTACTTC; clone size: many; D gene: TRBD1; V gene: TRBV27; J gene: TRBJ2-7
CDR3 protein: CASSAGSGGIGSTEAFF; CDR3 DNA: TGTGCCAGTAGTGCCGGGTCGGGGGGCATAGGGAGCACTGAAGCTTTCTTT; clone size: -; D gene: -; V gene: TRBV19; J gene: TRBJ1-1
CDR3 protein: CASSSPIPPSSSSYNEQFF; CDR3 DNA: TGTGCCAGCAGTTCCCCCATCCCTCCTAGCTCCAGTTCCTACAATGAGCAGTTCTTC; clone size: few; D gene: -; V gene: TRBV28; J gene: TRBJ2-1
CDR3 protein: CASSLSTSGRNYNEQFF; CDR3 DNA: TGTGCCAGCAGCCTGAGTACTAGCGGGAGAAACTACAATGAGCAGTTCTTC; clone size: -; D gene: TRBD2; V gene: TRBV5-4; J gene: TRBJ2-1
CDR3 protein: CASSLAAGRTDTQYF; CDR3 DNA: TGCGCCAGCAGCTTGGCGGCAGGGCGGACAGATACGCAGTATTTT; clone size: many; D gene: -; V gene: TRBV5-1; J gene: TRBJ2-3
CDR3 protein: CASISSSRYNEQFF; CDR3 DNA: TGTGCCAGCATTTCTTCTAGTCGATACAATGAGCAGTTCTTC; clone size: many; D gene: -; V gene: TRBV6-2/TRBV6-3; J gene: TRBJ2-1
CDR3 protein: CATTDGGQGCQPQHF; CDR3 DNA: TGTGCCACCACCGACGGAGGGCAGGGCTGTCAGCCCCAGCATTTT; clone size: few; D gene: -; V gene: TRBV24-1; J gene: TRBJ1-5
CDR3 protein: CASMNGNYGYTF; CDR3 DNA: TGTGCCAGCATGAACGGGAACTATGGCTACACCTTC; clone size: many; D gene: -; V gene: TRBV2; J gene: TRBJ1-2
CDR3 protein: CASSLVSGIRTDTQYF; CDR3 DNA: TGTGCCAGCAGCTTGGTTAGCGGAATACGCACAGATACGCAGTATTTT; clone size: many; D gene: -; V gene: TRBV7-9; J gene: TRBJ2-3
CDR3 protein: CASSLRRPALDSYNEQFF; CDR3 DNA: TGTGCCAGCAGTTTAAGGCGGCCAGCCCTCGATTCCTACAATGAGCAGTTCTTC; clone size: many; D gene: -; V gene: TRBV12-3/TRBV12-4; J gene: TRBJ2-1
CDR3 protein: CASSFESQPQHF; CDR3 DNA: TGTGCCAGCAGTTTTGAGTCTCAGCCCCAGCATTTT; clone size: many; D gene: -; V gene: TRBV12-3/TRBV12-4; J gene: TRBJ1-5
CDR3 protein: CASSERDPNTGELFF; CDR3 DNA: TGCGCCAGCAGTGAACGGGACCCGAACACCGGGGAGCTGTTTTTT; clone size: few; D gene: -; V gene: TRBV10-1; J gene: TRBJ2-2
CDR3 protein: CASSLFSGGDTIYF; CDR3 DNA: TGTGCCAGCAGCTTATTCTCGGGGGGTGACACCATATATTTT; clone size: -; D gene: -; V gene: TRBV7-2; J gene: TRBJ1-3
CDR3 protein: CASSYGAGELFF; CDR3 DNA: TGTGCCAGCAGCTATGGCGCCGGGGAGCTGTTTTTT; clone size: many; D gene: -; V gene: TRBV11-2; J gene: TRBJ2-2
CDR3 protein: CASSEGWGPQETQYF; CDR3 DNA: TGTGCCAGCAGTGAAGGGTGGGGGCCCCAAGAGACCCAGTACTTC; clone size: many; D gene: -; V gene: TRBV6-1; J gene: TRBJ2-5
CDR3 protein: CASNTGNNSPLHF; CDR3 DNA: TGTGCCAGCAATACAGGGAATAATTCACCCCTCCACTTT; clone size: few; D gene: -; V gene: TRBV12-3/TRBV12-4; J gene: TRBJ1-6
CDR3 protein: CASSLDTRGRNTEAFF; CDR3 DNA: TGTGCCAGCAGCTTGGATACTAGGGGCCGGAACACTGAAGCTTTCTTT; clone size: -; D gene: -; V gene: TRBV5-4; J gene: TRBJ1-1
CDR3 protein: CASKLAGVNEKLFF; CDR3 DNA: TGTGCCAGCAAGCTCGCGGGGGTTAATGAAAAACTGTTTTTT; clone size: -; D gene: -; V gene: TRBV5-1; J gene: TRBJ1-4
CDR3 protein: CASSSRTLGDSPLHF; CDR3 DNA: TGCGCCAGCAGCTCTAGGACTCTGGGGGATTCACCCCTCCACTTT; clone size: few; D gene: -; V gene: TRBV5-1; J gene: TRBJ1-6
CDR3 protein: CASTIEQGLSYGYTF; CDR3 DNA: TGTGCCAGTACCATAGAACAGGGACTTTCCTATGGCTACACCTTC; clone size: -; D gene: -; V gene: TRBV19; J gene: TRBJ1-2
CDR3 protein: CSVEPGQGITEAFF; CDR3 DNA: TGCAGCGTTGAACCGGGACAGGGGATCACTGAAGCTTTCTTT; clone size: many; D gene: TRBD1; V gene: TRBV29-1; J gene: TRBJ1-1
CDR3 protein: CASSVTSVYNEQFF; CDR3 DNA: TGTGCCAGCAGCGTGACTAGCGTTTACAATGAGCAGTTCTTC; clone size: few; D gene: TRBD2; V gene: TRBV7-9; J gene: TRBJ2-1
CDR3 protein: CASSRPGLGNTGELFF; CDR3 DNA: TGTGCCAGCAGTCGTCCGGGACTAGGGAACACCGGGGAGCTGTTTTTT; clone size: many; D gene: TRBD2; V gene: TRBV6-1; J gene: TRBJ2-2
CDR3 protein: CAISERWTSEYNEQFF; CDR3 DNA: TGTGCCATCAGTGAACGGTGGACTAGCGAGTACAATGAGCAGTTCTTC; clone size: many; D gene: TRBD2; V gene: TRBV10-3; J gene: TRBJ2-1
CDR3 protein: CASSGRVFGNTIYF; CDR3 DNA: TGTGCCAGCAGTGGGCGGGTCTTTGGAAACACCATATATTTT; clone size: -; D gene: -; V gene: TRBV6-1; J gene: TRBJ1-3
CDR3 protein: CASRAGTSGIIYEQYF; CDR3 DNA: TGTGCCAGCAGAGCCGGGACTAGCGGGATTATCTACGAGCAGTACTTC; clone size: many; D gene: TRBD2; V gene: TRBV28; J gene: TRBJ2-7
CDR3 protein: CASSGGLAEETQYF; CDR3 DNA: TGTGCCAGCAGCGGGGGACTAGCGGAAGAGACCCAGTACTTC; clone size: many; D gene: TRBD2; V gene: TRBV7-9; J gene: TRBJ2-5
CDR3 protein: CASSCGETQYF; CDR3 DNA: TGTGCCAGCAGTTGCGGAGAGACCCAGTACTTC; clone size: -; D gene: -; V gene: TRBV12-3/TRBV12-4; J gene: TRBJ2-5
CDR3 protein: CASSLVQGTGGNTIYF; CDR3 DNA: TGTGCCAGCAGTTTAGTGCAGGGGACGGGAGGAAACACCATATATTTT; clone size: many; D gene: -; V gene: TRBV28; J gene: TRBJ1-3
CDR3 protein: CASSLRGLFGNQPQHF; CDR3 DNA: TGTGCCAGCAGTTTACGGGGTCTTTTTGGCAATCAGCCCCAGCATTTT; clone size: many; D gene: -; V gene: TRBV12-3/TRBV12-4; J gene: TRBJ1-5
CDR3 protein: CASSERATGEGKLFF; CDR3 DNA: TGTGCCAGCAGCGAGAGGGCGACAGGGGAGGGAAAACTGTTTTTT; clone size: many; D gene: TRBD1; V gene: TRBV9; J gene: TRBJ1-4